Many counts were recorded for the clone carrying this T cell receptor beta chain. What it binds is unknown. This sample is drawn from a study of T cells in Graves' hyperthyroidism and ophthalmopathy. Study summary: Peripheral blood was secured at the point of initial diagnosis, before any treatment. General study results and limits: Expanded thyroid clonotypes (above 0.001) were mostly also found in blood.

The source material, RNA transcripts, was used to amplify TCR beta CDR3 regions. First-round RT-PCR targeting the TCR CDR3 was performed with the HTBI primer set. TCRdb passed the multiplex PCR reads through MiXCR, listing each CDR3 protein once. The table records about 400,000 distinct CDR3 sequences, approximately 15% of them present only once. It was over 9.5 ml of fresh peripheral blood that supplied the PBMCs. CDR1 and CDR2 from the germline V gene are SGHVS and FQNEAQ. The V gene lost 5 bases and the J gene lost 9 bases, with 11 bases spanning the gap. This CDR3 is built from 12 residues. The TCR was taken from a woman aged 18-35 years with Graves' hyperthyroidism. The gene calls are TRBV7-8 and TRBJ2-1; no clear D. The sample taken for sequencing was blood. CDR3 sequence: CASSLSRGEQFF. For the CDR3, the DNA is TGTGCCAGCAGCCTATCTCGCGGTGAGCAGTTCTTC.